This passage covers 30 T cell receptor beta chains from one sample sequenced in a study of OX40 agonist ivuxolimab in advanced cancers. Libraries were prepared by immunoSEQ multiplex PCR; TCRdb keeps only in-frame clonotypes and omits some of them. The table has 45,000 to 60,000 clones, 89% seen once. The sample here was CD4+ or CD8+ T cells sorted from blood, taken in a trial of the OX40 agonist ivuxolimab. The receptors shown here come from an adult with an advanced solid tumor such as melanoma, head and neck, liver or kidney cancer.

The chain couples TRBV5-6 to TRBJ2-2; D unresolved. This CDR3 has 12 amino acids. The germline CDR1 and CDR2 sequences are SGHDT and YYEEEE. V lost 3 bases, J lost 0 bases, and 0 bases lay in between. The CDR3 coding sequence is TGTGCCAGCAGCTCGAACACCGGGGAGCTGTTTTTT. Protein product: CASSSNTGELFF.

This chain joins TRBV5-1 and TRBJ2-3; 8 bases align to TRBD1. V was clipped by 0 bases and J by 4 bases; unmatched bases: 10. CDR1 and CDR2 from the germline V gene are SGHRS and YFSETQ. The CDR3 is 17 amino acids. CDR3 amino acids: CASSLVSPGGWSDTQYF. The DNA for the CDR3 is TGCGCCAGCAGCTTGGTGTCCCCAGGGGGCTGGTCAGATACGCAGTATTTT.

The chain has TRBV14 and TRBJ1-2, with D perhaps TRBD1 (6 bases). Germline-derived CDR1 and CDR2 are SGHDN and FVKESK. The CDR3 runs 17 residues. V dropped 3 bases and J dropped 2 bases, with 19 bases sitting between them. In nucleotides, the CDR3 is TGTGCCAGCAGCCACACCCTACAGGGTCCCTTAAACTATGGCTACACCTTC. Protein product: CASSHTLQGPLNYGYTF.

The count of this clone is one. This chain connects TRBV4-1 to TRBJ2-7; D unresolved. The CDR3 sequence is 14 residues long. Trimming removed 2 bases at V and 3 bases at J, with 11 bases between. Germline assignment: CDR1 MGHRA and CDR2 YSYEKL. CDR3 bases: TGCGCCAGCAGCCAAAAGGGCCCTGGCTACGAGCAGTACTTC. Its translation: CASSQKGPGYEQYF.

This clone has only one observation. This sequence joins TRBV9 and TRBJ1-5; possible D gene TRBD1, 5 bases. The V and J ends lost 2 bases and 0 bases respectively, with 9 bases between them. The germline gives CDR1 SGDLS, CDR2 YYNGEE. The CDR3 is made up of 15 amino acids. DNA of the CDR3: TGTGCCAGCAGCGTTGAGGGGAATAGCAATCAGCCCCAGCATTTT. This translates into CASSVEGNSNQPQHF.

A few counts support this clone. This rearrangement joins TRBV4-1 to TRBJ1-1; D remains ambiguous. Germline CDR1 is MGHRA and CDR2 is YSYEKL. V dropped 1 base and J dropped 4 bases, with 10 bases sitting between them. The CDR3 covers 14 residues. Written as DNA, the CDR3 is TGCGCCAGCAGCCAAGCGCAGGTTATCACTGAAGCTTTCTTT. Encoded protein: CASSQAQVITEAFF.

This clone was seen only once. This chain links TRBV5-4 with TRBJ2-7; a weak D match, TRBD2 (5 bases). V was shortened by 4 bases and J by 2 bases, with 10 bases between the two germline ends. Germline loops: CDR1 SGHNT, CDR2 YYREEE (reference sequence). This CDR3 has 13 residues. CDR3 sequence reads: CASSVELAYEQYV. DNA of the CDR3: TGTGCCAGCAGCGTCGAACTAGCCTACGAGCAGTACGTC.

The chain joins TRBV2 to TRBJ1-5, with D unresolved. The germline gives CDR1 SNHLY, CDR2 FYNNEI. The CDR3 is made up of 12 amino acids. V was pared by 7 bases and J by 5 bases, with 9 bases between. Written as DNA, the CDR3 is TGTGCCAGCAATGTTGGGGATCAGCCCCAGCATTTT. The encoded protein is CASNVGDQPQHF.

CDR3: CASTEGGSHGYTF. CDR3 bases: TGTGCCAGCACCGAGGGTGGCTCTCATGGCTACACCTTC. The chain carries TRBV5-6 and TRBJ1-2; D remains unclear. This CDR3 spans 13 amino acids. V was pared by 6 bases and J by 6 bases, with 15 bases between. Per germline, CDR1 SGHDT and CDR2 YYEEEE.

The DNA for the CDR3 is TGTGCCAGCAGTTTATCGGAGGGACTAAACCAAGAGACCCAGTACTTC. Translating gives CASSLSEGLNQETQYF. The chain employs TRBV27 and TRBJ2-5; 7 positions match TRBD2. This CDR3 is 16 amino acids long. With 0 bases clipped from V and 0 bases from J, the junction kept 4 bases outside the gene matches. Germline assignment: CDR1 MNHEY and CDR2 SMNVEV (reference sequence).

In its sample, this clone was seen a few times. The chain couples TRBV7-7 to TRBJ2-1; D is uncertain. The CDR3 spans 14 residues. Germline CDR1 is SSHAT and CDR2 is FNYEAQ (reference sequence). The V end was cut by 1 base, the J end by 8 bases, with 12 bases between. The CDR3 spells CASSLGNMGDEQFF. The CDR3 DNA reads as TGTGCCAGCAGCTTAGGGAACATGGGTGATGAGCAGTTCTTC.

This chain joins TRBV27 and TRBJ1-3, with D unresolved. Germline V lookup: CDR1 MNHEY, CDR2 SMNVEV (reference sequence). Trimming left V 5 bases short and J 4 bases short, with 9 bases between. This CDR3 is built from 13 residues. CDR3 nucleotide sequence: TGTGCCAGCAGTCCGGCCCCAGGAAACACCATATATTTT. Protein sequence: CASSPAPGNTIYF.

This chain uses TRBV6-5 with TRBJ1-3; no reliable D call. The germline gives CDR1 MNHEY, CDR2 SVGAGI. Trimming cost V 7 bases and J 0 bases, with 10 bases left between them. The CDR3 contains 14 residues. CDR3 amino acids: CASTRRPSGNTIYF. The CDR3, as DNA: TGTGCCAGCACGAGACGGCCCTCTGGAAACACCATATATTTT.

V and J are TRBV4-3 and TRBJ2-3; 7 nucleotides agree with TRBD2. The germline V gene encodes CDR1 LGHNA and CDR2 YSLEER. After removal of 4 bases from V and 2 bases from J, the junction contained 3 bases not matched to a gene. This CDR3 has 14 residues. CDR3 nucleotides: TGCGCCAGCAGCCGGGAGGGGTACACAGATACGCAGTATTTT. Protein sequence: CASSREGYTDTQYF.

This clone was recorded once. V gene TRBV19 combines with J gene TRBJ2-1; D is possibly TRBD1 (5 bases). Germline CDR1 is LNHDA and CDR2 is SQIVND (reference sequence). CDR3 length equals 13 residues. Trimming removed 9 bases from V and 7 bases from J, with 16 bases in between. CDR3 protein: CASSYRSPNEQFF. The CDR3 bases are TGTGCCAGCTCGTACAGGAGCCCGAATGAGCAGTTCTTC.

V is TRBV10-3 and J is TRBJ1-5; D not resolved. CDR1 is ENHRY and CDR2 is SYGVKD in the germline V gene. The CDR3 is made up of 18 amino acids. Trimming took 3 bases from V and 0 from J, leaving 18 bases between them. CDR3 nucleotides: TGTGCCATCAGTGACCCCCGGCAGGAGGGATCTAGCAATCAGCCCCAGCATTTT. It codes for CAISDPRQEGSSNQPQHF.

CDR3 protein: CASGLGNEQFF. The CDR3 DNA reads as TGTGCCAGTGGCCTCGGCAATGAGCAGTTCTTC. The V call is TRBV19, the J call TRBJ2-1; the D is unclear. Trimming shortened V by 8 bases and J by 6 bases, and 8 bases separated the two germline ends. The V gene's germline CDR1 is LNHDA and CDR2 SQIVND (reference sequence). This CDR3 has 11 residues.

This clone was counted between two and nine times. V and J are TRBV28 and TRBJ1-1; D uncertain. V was pared by 7 bases and J by 1 base, with 7 bases between. The CDR3 sequence is 12 residues long. Germline V gives CDR1 MDHEN, CDR2 SYDVKM. The chain's CDR3 is CASNDGNTEAFF. The CDR3 nucleotides read TGTGCCAGCAACGACGGGAACACTGAAGCTTTCTTT.

The rearrangement joins TRBV7-6 to TRBJ2-5; tentative D call: TRBD2 (5 bases). V was trimmed by 5 bases and J by 5 bases, leaving 21 bases between them. Germline lookup yields CDR1 SGHVS and CDR2 FNYEAQ. CDR3 length: 16 residues. The CDR3 DNA reads as TGTGCCAGCAGCCGTCTAGGGAGCCCTGCTAAGGAGACCCAGTACTTC. This codes for CASSRLGSPAKETQYF.

The table lists this clone with a count of one. V gene TRBV27 combines with J gene TRBJ2-7; tentative D call: TRBD2 (6 bases). Trimming took off 4 bases at V and 3 bases at J, with 16 bases between the two ends. This CDR3 has 15 residues. Germline V gene sequence: CDR1 MNHEY, CDR2 SMNVEV (reference sequence). CDR3 coding DNA: TGTGCCAGCAGTTACACTAGCTCTCTTTTCTACGAGCAGTACTTC. This gives the protein CASSYTSSLFYEQYF.

Points on this clone: The sample carries other DNA sequences with the same CDR3. The rearrangement links TRBV19 to TRBJ1-5; D remains ambiguous. The CDR3 extends over 14 amino acids. Trimming left V 5 bases short and J 0 bases short, with 8 bases between. Germline V lookup: CDR1 LNHDA, CDR2 SQIVND (reference sequence). CDR3 amino acids: CASSVRDSNQPQHF. In DNA, the CDR3 is TGTGCCAGTAGTGTACGGGATAGCAATCAGCCCCAGCATTTT.

The J gene is TRBJ1-5, the V gene TRBV21-1; the table gives TRBD1 as D, unverified against the DNA. TRBV21-1 corresponds to a pseudogene. This CDR3 is built from 21 residues. This CDR3 reads CASSKTPLQGDGPYRNQPQHF. CDR3 in DNA: TGTGCCAGCAGCAAAACCCCTTTGCAGGGTGATGGACCCTATCGCAATCAGCCCCAGCATTTT.

This clone has only one observation. The chain recombines TRBV18 with TRBJ2-2; no definite D call. Germline V gene lookup returns CDR1 KGHSH and CDR2 LQKENI. V was shortened by 0 bases and J by 6 bases, with 8 bases between the two germline ends. CDR3 length: 14 amino acids. DNA for the CDR3: TGTGCCAGCTCACCACCGACGGGCGCCGGGGAGCTGTTTTTT. This encodes CASSPPTGAGELFF.

The V call is TRBV11-2, the J call TRBJ1-3; no clear D. Germline V gives CDR1 SGHAT, CDR2 FQNNGV. The CDR3 is 15 amino acids. Trimming removed 1 base at V and 0 bases at J, with 7 bases between. CDR3 sequence (DNA): TGTGCCAGCAGCTTAGCTTATGTCTCTGGAAACACCATATATTTT. Its protein is CASSLAYVSGNTIYF.

The genes are TRBV27 and TRBJ2-3; no reliable D call. Trimming stripped 2 bases from V and 4 bases from J, with 4 bases between. The germline gives CDR1 MNHEY, CDR2 SMNVEV (reference sequence). The CDR3 sequence is 12 residues long. CDR3 sequence (DNA): TGTGCCAGCAGTTTAGGGTCAGATACGCAGTATTTT. It is translated as CASSLGSDTQYF.

The genes are TRBV6-6 and TRBJ1-5, with D perhaps TRBD1 (5 bases). Deletions cut 4 bases from V and 3 bases from J, with 16 bases between. Germline lookup yields CDR1 MNHNY and CDR2 SVGAGI (reference sequence). The CDR3 covers 16 residues. This chain's CDR3 is CASSSSAGALNQPQHF. The CDR3 bases are TGTGCCAGCAGTTCTTCCGCCGGGGCCCTCAATCAGCCCCAGCATTTT.

This chain links TRBV28 with TRBJ2-3, with D possibly being TRBD2 (6 bases). Trimming shortened V by 3 bases and J by 0 bases, and 16 bases separated the two germline ends. Germline values: CDR1 MDHEN, CDR2 SYDVKM. The CDR3 contains 17 residues. CDR3 nucleotide sequence: TGTGCCAGCAGTTTTCCCCTCACCGGGACTAGCACAGATACGCAGTATTTT. This sequence encodes CASSFPLTGTSTDTQYF.

The chain uses TRBV7-8 and TRBJ1-1; 11 nucleotides agree with TRBD1. The CDR3 is 15 amino acids. CDR1 is SGHVS, CDR2 FQNEAQ, per germline. After removal of 4 bases from V and 3 bases from J, the junction contained 4 bases not matched to a gene. CDR3 protein: CASSSRDRGYTEAFF. The CDR3 DNA is TGTGCCAGCAGCTCTAGGGACAGGGGGTACACTGAAGCTTTCTTT. Full variable domain (outside the CDR3, taken from reference TRBV7-8 and TRBJ1-1): GAGVSQSPRYKVAKRGQDVALRCDPISGHVSLFWYQQALGQGPEFLTYFQNEAQLDKSGLPSDRFFAERPEGSVSTLKIQRTQQEDSAVYLCASSSRDRGYTEAFFGQGTRLTVV.

V and J are TRBV7-9 and TRBJ1-1, with D unclear. The CDR3 consists of 13 residues. Germline CDR1 is SEHNR and CDR2 is FQNEAQ (reference sequence). The ends were cut back, 0 bases at V and 6 bases at J, with 8 bases in the middle. The CDR3 DNA reads as TGTGCCAGCAGCTTAGCGCATCGGCCTGAAGCTTTCTTT. This encodes CASSLAHRPEAFF.

This clone is a singleton in its sample. V is TRBV2 and J is TRBJ2-1; tentatively, D is TRBD2 (6 bases). Germline V gene sequence: CDR1 SNHLY, CDR2 FYNNEI. This CDR3 has 14 residues. The V and J ends lost 7 bases and 0 bases respectively, with 10 bases between them. The CDR3 nucleotides read TGTGCCAGCAATGGGGGGAGCTCCTACAATGAGCAGTTCTTC. Protein sequence: CASNGGSSYNEQFF.